These 19 T cell receptor beta chains were all obtained from the same sample, sequenced in a study of cytomegalovirus exposure and HLA in healthy donors. Both 60 Vbeta primers and 13 Jbeta primers went into the PCR. Method: immunoSEQ multiplex PCR; TCRdb's copy keeps in-frame clones and lacks some. The sample holds about 180,000 clones, 70% to 90% seen once. Material for sequencing was PBMCs. The receptor source for this set is a girl aged 5-17 years in good health and CMV-seropositive.

V is TRBV27 and J is TRBJ1-5; no firm D call. The V end was cut by 0 bases, the J end by 5 bases, with 8 bases between. Germline V gene sequence: CDR1 MNHEY, CDR2 SMNVEV (reference sequence). CDR3 size: 14 residues. CDR3 region: CASSLSPEHQPQHF. Written as DNA, the CDR3 is TGTGCCAGCAGTTTATCGCCAGAACATCAGCCCCAGCATTTT.

A note on this clone: This same CDR3 is encoded by further DNA sequences in the sample. The rearrangement uses TRBV9 and TRBJ1-3; D might be TRBD1 (6 bases). CDR3 length equals 15 residues. V gave up 0 bases and J gave up 10 bases, with 17 bases separating them. In germline, CDR1 is SGDLS, CDR2 YYNGEE. CDR3: CASSVALAGAHTIYF. CDR3 in DNA: TGTGCCAGCAGCGTAGCTCTAGCAGGGGCTCATACCATATATTTT.

CDR3 region: CASSPWTGSDNEQFF. CDR3 DNA: TGTGCCAGCAGCCCATGGACAGGATCAGACAATGAGCAGTTCTTC. This chain links TRBV5-4 with TRBJ2-1; 7 nucleotides line up with TRBD1. Germline values: CDR1 SGHNT, CDR2 YYREEE (reference sequence). With V trimmed by 4 bases and J by 5 bases, 9 bases remained unmatched. This CDR3 has 15 residues.

J is TRBJ2-2 and V is TRBV18; tentatively, D is TRBD1 (5 bases). There are 12 residues in the CDR3. V lost 3 bases and J lost 8, with 7 bases in between. In germline, CDR1 is KGHSH, CDR2 LQKENI. CDR3 coding DNA: TGTGCCAGCTCACCGGCAGGGGGGGAGCTGTTTTTT. It translates to CASSPAGGELFF. The whole variable domain, filled in from reference TRBV18 and TRBJ2-2, reads NAGVMQNPRHLVRRRGQEARLRCSPMKGHSHVYWYRQLPEEGLKFMVYLQKENIIDESGMPKERFSAEFPKEGPSILRIQQVVRGDSAAYFCASSPAGGELFFGEGSRLTVL.

This sequence joins TRBV6-5 and TRBJ2-3; TRBD2 is a possible D gene (6 bases). V was cut by 2 bases and J by 1 base, with 10 bases left in between. Germline CDR1 is MNHEY and CDR2 is SVGAGI. This CDR3 is built from 15 residues. The DNA for the CDR3 is TGTGCCAGCAGTTACCCGGGGGAAGGCACAGATACGCAGTATTTT. It codes for CASSYPGEGTDTQYF.

The DNA for the CDR3 is TGTGCCAGCAGCTTAGTGGGCAGGGCGAACACTGAAGCTTTCTTT. It yields the protein CASSLVGRANTEAFF. The V gene is TRBV11-3, the J gene TRBJ1-1; D possibly corresponds to TRBD1 (5 bases). The CDR3 has 15 residues. Trimming shortened V by 1 base and J by 1 base, and 10 bases separated the two germline ends. CDR1 SGHNT and CDR2 YENEEA come from the germline V gene.

The chain carries TRBV9 and TRBJ2-1, with 7 nucleotides matching TRBD1. Germline V gene sequence: CDR1 SGDLS, CDR2 YYNGEE. Unmatched junction bases numbered 8, after V lost 3 bases and J lost 8 bases. This CDR3 is 14 amino acids long. The CDR3 loop reads CASSGDSPLYEQFF. CDR3 nucleotide sequence: TGTGCCAGCAGCGGGGACAGTCCACTCTATGAGCAGTTCTTC.

The chain combines TRBV7-2 with TRBJ2-2; tentative D call: TRBD1 (5 bases). Germline CDR1 SGHTA, CDR2 FQGNSA. Trimming left V 1 base short and J 6 bases short, with 9 bases between. This CDR3 contains 14 residues. CDR3 DNA sequence: TGTGCCAGCAGCTTAGTATTCAGGGCCGGGGAGCTGTTTTTT. As protein: CASSLVFRAGELFF.

CDR3 in amino acids: CASSGGNVAGELFF. In DNA form, the CDR3 reads TGTGCCAGCTCGGGCGGGAACGTGGCCGGGGAGCTGTTTTTT. The chain is built from TRBV6-1 and TRBJ2-2; tentative D call: TRBD2 (6 bases). The CDR3 is 14 amino acids. Trimming left V 8 bases short and J 6 bases short, with 16 bases between. The V gene's germline CDR1 is MNHNS and CDR2 SASEGT.

Notes on this clone: One end of the junction fails to match germline, which may point to a read error. The chain couples TRBV7-7 to TRBJ2-3; D unclear. From germline, CDR1 is SSHAT and CDR2 FNYEAQ (reference sequence). The CDR3 sequence is 15 residues long. The CDR3 sequence is CASSPDGEGTDTQYF. The DNA for the CDR3 is TGTGCTAGCAGCCCTGATGGCGAGGGCACAGATACGCAGTATTTT.

Note on this clone: The germline gene is not matched at one end of the junction; a read error may be the cause. The V call is TRBV7-7, the J call TRBJ2-2; 8 nucleotides agree with TRBD1. The CDR3 is made up of 15 amino acids. Germline loops: CDR1 SSHAT, CDR2 FNYEAQ (reference sequence). DNA for the CDR3: TGTGCTAGCAGCTTAGGGACAGGGAACACCGGGGAGCTGTTTTTT. It is translated as CASSLGTGNTGELFF.

This chain joins TRBV29-1 and TRBJ2-6, with D unresolved. Germline-derived CDR1 and CDR2 are SQVTM and ANQGSEA. This CDR3 has 12 amino acids. V was shortened by 4 bases and J by 5 bases, with 6 bases between the two germline ends. In DNA, the CDR3 is TGCAGCGTTGTTGAGAGGGCCAACGTCCTGACTTTC. This sequence encodes CSVVERANVLTF.

The genes are TRBV19 and TRBJ1-5; maybe TRBD1 (5 bases). V lost 5 bases and J 4 bases, leaving 21 bases between the germline ends. This CDR3 region has 17 residues. Germline V lookup: CDR1 LNHDA, CDR2 SQIVND (reference sequence). The CDR3 nucleotides read TGTGCCAGTAGTCTCCCCTTACCCACAGGAGGGAATCAGCCCCAGCATTTT. Its protein is CASSLPLPTGGNQPQHF. Looking up the rest from reference TRBV19 and TRBJ1-5 gives the full variable domain: DGGITQSPKYLFRKEGQNVTLSCEQNLNHDAMYWYRQDPGQGLRLIYYSQIVNDFQKGDIAEGYSVSREKKESFPLTVTSAQKNPTAFYLCASSLPLPTGGNQPQHFGDGTRLSIL.

The chain combines TRBV27 with TRBJ1-2; 9 bases align to TRBD1. Germline CDR1 is MNHEY and CDR2 is SMNVEV (reference sequence). The CDR3 spans 17 residues. With 2 bases clipped from V and 3 bases from J, the junction kept 10 bases outside the gene matches. CDR3 sequence (DNA): TGTGCCAGCAGTTTAACCTACAGGGGGCGATTTGACTATGGCTACACCTTC. Amino acids: CASSLTYRGRFDYGYTF.

The chain links TRBV6-6 to TRBJ1-5, with 7 bases fitting TRBD1. Germline CDR1 MNHNY, CDR2 SVGAGI (reference sequence). The V and J ends lost 2 bases and 2 bases, in that order; junction bases with no gene match: 6. The length of the CDR3 is 16 residues. Here the CDR3 DNA reads TGTGCCAGCAGTTACCTTAGACAGGGAGGCAATCAGCCCCAGCATTTT. Translation: CASSYLRQGGNQPQHF.

The gene calls are TRBV4-1 and TRBJ2-1; TRBD2 matches 8 bases. This CDR3 has 15 residues. Germline values: CDR1 MGHRA, CDR2 YSYEKL. With V trimmed by 4 bases and J by 4 bases, 6 bases remained unmatched. CDR3 DNA: TGCGCCAGCAGCCCTGGACGGGGGGGGTACAATGAGCAGTTCTTC. Amino acids: CASSPGRGGYNEQFF.

V gene TRBV7-9 combines with J gene TRBJ1-2; D ambiguous. Germline-derived CDR1 and CDR2 are SEHNR and FQNEAQ (reference sequence). The CDR3 is 14 amino acids. V dropped 5 bases and J dropped 7 bases, with 17 bases sitting between them. CDR3 bases: TGTGCCAGCAGCCCGTTGACTCACCCGGGTGGCTACACCTTC. This translates into CASSPLTHPGGYTF. Looking up the rest from reference TRBV7-9 and TRBJ1-2 gives the full variable domain: DTGVSQNPRHKITKRGQNVTFRCDPISEHNRLYWYRQTLGQGPEFLTYFQNEAQLEKSRLLSDRFSAERPKGSFSTLEIQRTEQGDSAMYLCASSPLTHPGGYTFGSGTRLTVV.

A single count supports this clone. The V call is TRBV7-2, the J call TRBJ2-1, with 7 bases lining up with TRBD1. The trim removed 5 bases at V and 0 bases at J, leaving 10 bases unmatched. CDR1 SGHTA and CDR2 FQGNSA come from the germline V gene. The CDR3 is 17 amino acids. In DNA form, the CDR3 reads TGTGCCAGCAGCCGGTACCCGACAGGGACCTCCTACAATGAGCAGTTCTTC. Residues: CASSRYPTGTSYNEQFF.

This clone came up a few times. The chain uses TRBV6-5 and TRBJ1-2, with TRBD1 matching over 7 bases. Germline trimming cut 6 bases from V and 7 bases from J; bases unmatched to any gene: 11. CDR3 size: 14 residues. Germline V gene lookup returns CDR1 MNHEY and CDR2 SVGAGI. The CDR3 DNA sequence: TGTGCCAGCAGGGTAGGACAGGCTTCTAGTGGCTACACCTTC. Translated, it gives CASRVGQASSGYTF.